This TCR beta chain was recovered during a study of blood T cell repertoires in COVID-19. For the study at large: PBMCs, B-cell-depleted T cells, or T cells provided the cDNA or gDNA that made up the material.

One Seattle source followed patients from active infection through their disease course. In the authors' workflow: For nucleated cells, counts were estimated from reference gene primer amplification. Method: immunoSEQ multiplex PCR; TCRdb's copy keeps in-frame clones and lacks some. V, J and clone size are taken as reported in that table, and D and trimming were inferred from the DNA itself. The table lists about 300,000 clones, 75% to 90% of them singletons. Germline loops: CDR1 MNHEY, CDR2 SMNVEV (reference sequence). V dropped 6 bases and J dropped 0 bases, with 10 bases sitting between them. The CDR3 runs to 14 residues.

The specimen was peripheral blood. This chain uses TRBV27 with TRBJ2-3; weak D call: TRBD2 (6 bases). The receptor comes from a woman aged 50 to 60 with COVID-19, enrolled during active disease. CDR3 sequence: CASSRSGSTDTQYF. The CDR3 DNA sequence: TGTGCCAGCAGCCGCAGCGGGAGCACAGATACGCAGTATTTT.